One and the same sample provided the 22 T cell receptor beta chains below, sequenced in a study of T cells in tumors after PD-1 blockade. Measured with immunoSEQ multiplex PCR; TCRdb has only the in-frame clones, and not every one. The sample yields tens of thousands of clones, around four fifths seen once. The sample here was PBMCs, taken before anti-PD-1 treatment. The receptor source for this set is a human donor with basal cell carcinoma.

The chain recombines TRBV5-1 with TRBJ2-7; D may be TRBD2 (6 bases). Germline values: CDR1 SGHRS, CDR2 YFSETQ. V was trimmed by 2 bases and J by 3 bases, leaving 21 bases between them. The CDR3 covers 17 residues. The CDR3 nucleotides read TGCGCCAGCAGCTTAGGCGGGGCAGGCAAGGGGATCTACGAGCAGTACTTC. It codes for CASSLGGAGKGIYEQYF.

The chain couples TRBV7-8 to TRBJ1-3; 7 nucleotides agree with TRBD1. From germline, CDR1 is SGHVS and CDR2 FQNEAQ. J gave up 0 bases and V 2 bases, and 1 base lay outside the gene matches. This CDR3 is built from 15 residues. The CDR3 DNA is TGTGCCAGCAGCTTACAGGGGGTCTCTGGAAACACCATATATTTT. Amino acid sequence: CASSLQGVSGNTIYF.

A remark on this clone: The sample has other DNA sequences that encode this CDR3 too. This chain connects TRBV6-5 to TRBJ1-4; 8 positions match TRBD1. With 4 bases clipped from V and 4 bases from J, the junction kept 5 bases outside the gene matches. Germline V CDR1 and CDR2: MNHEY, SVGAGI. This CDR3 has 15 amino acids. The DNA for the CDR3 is TGTGCCAGCAGTTTTAGGACAGGGTTTAATGAAAAACTGTTTTTT. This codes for CASSFRTGFNEKLFF.

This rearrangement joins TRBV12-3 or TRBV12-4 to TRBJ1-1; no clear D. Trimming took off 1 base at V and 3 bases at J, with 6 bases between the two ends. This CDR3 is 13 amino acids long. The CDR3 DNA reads TGTGCCAGCAGTTTAGGAATCGACACTGAAGCTTTCTTT. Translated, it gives CASSLGIDTEAFF.

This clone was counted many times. The CDR3 DNA sequence: TGTGCCAGCAGTTGGGGGCTCTACAATGAGCAGTTCTTC. Its translation: CASSWGLYNEQFF. The chain recombines TRBV6-5 with TRBJ2-1, with D tentatively TRBD1 (6 bases). CDR1 and CDR2 from the germline V gene are MNHEY and SVGAGI. Trimming removed 4 bases at V and 3 bases at J, with 7 bases between. The CDR3 runs 13 residues.

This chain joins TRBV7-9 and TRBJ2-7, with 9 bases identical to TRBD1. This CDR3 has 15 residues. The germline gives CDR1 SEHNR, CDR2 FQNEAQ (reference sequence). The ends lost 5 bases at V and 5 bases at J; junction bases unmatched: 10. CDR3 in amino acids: CASSRGQGRNHEQYF. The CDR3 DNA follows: TGTGCCAGCAGCCGCGGACAGGGGAGGAATCACGAGCAGTACTTC. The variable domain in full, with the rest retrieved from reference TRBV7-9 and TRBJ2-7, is DTGVSQNPRHKITKRGQNVTFRCDPISEHNRLYWYRQTLGQGPEFLTYFQNEAQLEKSRLLSDRFSAERPKGSFSTLEIQRTEQGDSAMYLCASSRGQGRNHEQYFGPGTRLTVT.

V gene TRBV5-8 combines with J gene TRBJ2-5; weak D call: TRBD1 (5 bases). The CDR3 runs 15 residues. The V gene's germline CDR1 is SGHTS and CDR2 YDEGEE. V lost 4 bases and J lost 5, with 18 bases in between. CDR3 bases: TGTGCCAGCAGCCCCCGTGTAGGGGCAACGGAGACCCAGTACTTC. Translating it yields CASSPRVGATETQYF.

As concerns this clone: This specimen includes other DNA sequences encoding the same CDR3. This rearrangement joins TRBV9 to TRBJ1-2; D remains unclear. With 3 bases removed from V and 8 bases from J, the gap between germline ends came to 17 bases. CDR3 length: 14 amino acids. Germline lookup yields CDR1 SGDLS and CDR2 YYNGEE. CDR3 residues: CASSGGTWGRGYTF. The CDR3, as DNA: TGTGCCAGCAGCGGGGGAACGTGGGGTCGGGGCTACACCTTC.

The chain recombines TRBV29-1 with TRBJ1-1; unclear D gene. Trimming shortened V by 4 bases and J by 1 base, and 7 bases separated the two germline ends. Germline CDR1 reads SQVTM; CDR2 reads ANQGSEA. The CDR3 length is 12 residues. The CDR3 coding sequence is TGCAGCGTTGTCGTCCAGAACACTGAAGCTTTCTTT. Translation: CSVVVQNTEAFF.

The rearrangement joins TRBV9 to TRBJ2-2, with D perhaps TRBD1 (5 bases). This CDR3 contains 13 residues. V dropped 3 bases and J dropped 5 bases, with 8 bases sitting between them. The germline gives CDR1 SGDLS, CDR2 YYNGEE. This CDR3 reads CASSAQGTGELFF. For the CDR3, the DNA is TGTGCCAGCAGCGCCCAGGGTACCGGGGAGCTGTTTTTT. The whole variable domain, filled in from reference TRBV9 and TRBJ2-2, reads DSGVTQTPKHLITATGQRVTLRCSPRSGDLSVYWYQQSLDQGLQFLIQYYNGEERAKGNILERFSAQQFPDLHSELNLSSLELGDSALYFCASSAQGTGELFFGEGSRLTVL.

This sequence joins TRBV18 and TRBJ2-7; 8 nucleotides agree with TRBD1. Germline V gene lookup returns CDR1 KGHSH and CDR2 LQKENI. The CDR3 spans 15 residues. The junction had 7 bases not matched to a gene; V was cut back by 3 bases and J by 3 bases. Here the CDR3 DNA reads TGTGCCAGCTCACCCCAGACAGGGGCCGGCTACGAGCAGTACTTC. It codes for CASSPQTGAGYEQYF.

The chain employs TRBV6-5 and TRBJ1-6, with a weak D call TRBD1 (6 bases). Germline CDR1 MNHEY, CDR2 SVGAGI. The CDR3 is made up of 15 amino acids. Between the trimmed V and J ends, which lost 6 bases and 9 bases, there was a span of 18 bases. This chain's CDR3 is CASRGDTPGSSPLHF. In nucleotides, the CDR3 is TGTGCCAGCAGAGGGGACACACCCGGCTCTTCACCCCTCCACTTT.

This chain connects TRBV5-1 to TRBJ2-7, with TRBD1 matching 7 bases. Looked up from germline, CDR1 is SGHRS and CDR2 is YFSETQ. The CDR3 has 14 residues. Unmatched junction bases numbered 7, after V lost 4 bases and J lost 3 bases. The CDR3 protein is CASSPGQTNYEQYF. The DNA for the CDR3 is TGCGCCAGCAGCCCGGGACAGACCAACTACGAGCAGTACTTC.

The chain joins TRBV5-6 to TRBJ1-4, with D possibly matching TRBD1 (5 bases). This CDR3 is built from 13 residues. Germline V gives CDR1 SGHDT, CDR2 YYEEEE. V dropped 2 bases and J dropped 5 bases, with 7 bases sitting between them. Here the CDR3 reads CASSLNRNEKLFF. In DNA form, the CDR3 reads TGTGCCAGCAGCTTAAACAGGAATGAAAAACTGTTTTTT.

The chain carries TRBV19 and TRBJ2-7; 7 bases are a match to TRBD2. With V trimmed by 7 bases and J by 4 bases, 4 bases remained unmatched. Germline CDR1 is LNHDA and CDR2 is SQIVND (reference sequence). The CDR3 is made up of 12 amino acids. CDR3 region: CASIGEGYEQYF. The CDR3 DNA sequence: TGTGCCAGTATCGGGGAGGGATACGAGCAGTACTTC.

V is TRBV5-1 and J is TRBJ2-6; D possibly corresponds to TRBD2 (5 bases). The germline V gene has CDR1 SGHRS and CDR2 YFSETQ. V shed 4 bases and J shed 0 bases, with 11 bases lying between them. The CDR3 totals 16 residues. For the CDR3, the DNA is TGCGCCAGCAGCAACGAGGGCTTCTCTGGGGCCAACGTCCTGACTTTC. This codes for CASSNEGFSGANVLTF.

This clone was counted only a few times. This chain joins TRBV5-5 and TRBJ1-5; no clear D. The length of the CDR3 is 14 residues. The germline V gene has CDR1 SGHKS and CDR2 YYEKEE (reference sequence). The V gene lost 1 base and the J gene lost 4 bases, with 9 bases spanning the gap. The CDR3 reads CASSLLGGNQPQHF. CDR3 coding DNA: TGTGCCAGCAGCTTGTTAGGAGGGAATCAGCCCCAGCATTTT.

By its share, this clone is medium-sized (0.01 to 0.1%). The CDR3 here is CASSYTQGNTEAFF. DNA for the CDR3: TGTGCCAGCAGCTACACACAGGGGAACACTGAAGCTTTCTTT. The chain links TRBV7-9 to TRBJ1-1, with D possibly being TRBD1 (6 bases). The CDR3 has 14 amino acids. V lost 4 bases and J lost 1, with 10 bases in between. The germline V gene encodes CDR1 SEHNR and CDR2 FQNEAQ (reference sequence).

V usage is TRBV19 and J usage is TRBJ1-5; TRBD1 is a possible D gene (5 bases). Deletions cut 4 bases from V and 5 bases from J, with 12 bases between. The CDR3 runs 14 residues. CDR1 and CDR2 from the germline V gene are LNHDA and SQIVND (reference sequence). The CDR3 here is CASSKGRRDQPQHF. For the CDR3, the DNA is TGTGCCAGTAGTAAGGGGAGGCGAGATCAGCCCCAGCATTTT.

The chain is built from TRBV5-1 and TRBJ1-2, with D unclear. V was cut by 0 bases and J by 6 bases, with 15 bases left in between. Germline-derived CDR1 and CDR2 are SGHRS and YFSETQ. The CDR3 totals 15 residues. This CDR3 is CASSLDGLTGDGYTF. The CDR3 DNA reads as TGCGCCAGCAGCTTGGACGGACTAACCGGGGATGGCTACACCTTC.

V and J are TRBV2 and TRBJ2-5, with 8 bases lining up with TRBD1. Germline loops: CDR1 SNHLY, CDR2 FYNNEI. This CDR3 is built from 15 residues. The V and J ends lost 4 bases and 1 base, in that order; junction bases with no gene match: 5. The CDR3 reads CASSAMDRAQETQYF. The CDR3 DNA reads TGTGCCAGCAGTGCTATGGACAGGGCCCAAGAGACCCAGTACTTC.

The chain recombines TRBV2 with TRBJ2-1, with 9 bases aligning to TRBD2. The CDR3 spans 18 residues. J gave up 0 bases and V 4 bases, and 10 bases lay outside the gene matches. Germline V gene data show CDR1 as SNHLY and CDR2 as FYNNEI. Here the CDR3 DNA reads TGTGCCAGCAGTGTTTCCCATAGCGGGGGAAGCTCCTACAATGAGCAGTTCTTC. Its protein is CASSVSHSGGSSYNEQFF. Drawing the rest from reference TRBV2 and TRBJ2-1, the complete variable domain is EPEVTQTPSHQVTQMGQEVILRCVPISNHLYFYWYRQILGQKVEFLVSFYNNEISEKSEIFDDQFSVERPDGSNFTLKIRSTKLEDSAMYFCASSVSHSGGSSYNEQFFGPGTRLTVL.